Listed below are T cell receptor beta chains from one sample, sequenced in a study of blood T cell repertoires in COVID-19. The table came from immunoSEQ multiplex PCR; TCRdb's copy has only in-frame clones and leaves some out. The sample contains around 460,000 clones, 70% to 90% of which appear only once. Sequenced: peripheral blood. The receptors stem from a man aged 18 to 29 with COVID-19, enrolled during active disease. Both conserved end residues are part of each CDR3. The D gene is left open where the match is weak. Not every row has a clone size; where given, it reads once, few, many or a size class.

v_gene: TRBV4-2
abundance: -
d_gene: -
j_gene: TRBJ2-3
CDR3nt: TGTGCCAGCAGCCAGGCGGGGTGGGAAGATACGCAGTATTTT
CDR3aa: CASSQAGWEDTQYF

v_gene: TRBV6-5
abundance: -
d_gene: -
j_gene: TRBJ2-1
CDR3nt: TGTGCCAGCCGGTCTAGCCTTAACAATGAGCAGTTCTTC
CDR3aa: CASRSSLNNEQFF

v_gene: TRBV4-1
abundance: -
d_gene: TRBD2
j_gene: TRBJ2-7
CDR3nt: TGCGCCAGCAGCCAAGGGGGCCCTACTAGCGGGAGGTACGAGCAGTACTTC
CDR3aa: CASSQGGPTSGRYEQYF

v_gene: TRBV6-5
abundance: -
d_gene: -
j_gene: TRBJ2-5
CDR3nt: TGTGCCAGCAGCTATGACAGGACCTGGGGAGAGACCCAGTACTTC
CDR3aa: CASSYDRTWGETQYF

v_gene: TRBV6-5
abundance: -
d_gene: -
j_gene: TRBJ1-6
CDR3nt: TGTGCCACCCGGCGGGATTATAATTCACCCCTCCACTTT
CDR3aa: CATRRDYNSPLHF

v_gene: TRBV5-1
abundance: -
d_gene: -
j_gene: TRBJ2-5
CDR3nt: TGCGCCAGCAGCTTGCCGCAGGGAGGTGAGACCCAGTACTTC
CDR3aa: CASSLPQGGETQYF

v_gene: TRBV12-5
abundance: once
d_gene: -
j_gene: TRBJ2-2
CDR3nt: TGTGCTAGTGGTTTGAACAGATTTAACACCGGGGAGCTGTTTTTT
CDR3aa: CASGLNRFNTGELFF

v_gene: TRBV30
abundance: -
d_gene: TRBD2
j_gene: TRBJ2-3
CDR3nt: TGTGCCTGGAGTCTAGCGGGGGGAAGGACGCAGTATTTT
CDR3aa: CAWSLAGGRTQYF

v_gene: TRBV27
abundance: many
d_gene: TRBD2
j_gene: TRBJ2-3
CDR3nt: TGTGCCAGCACGGGACTAGCGAAAGATACGCAGTATTTT
CDR3aa: CASTGLAKDTQYF

v_gene: TRBV15
abundance: -
d_gene: -
j_gene: TRBJ1-2
CDR3nt: TGTGCCACCATTAAGGTGCGCGGCGGTGTGGGCTACACCTTC
CDR3aa: CATIKVRGGVGYTF

v_gene: TRBV11-2
abundance: -
d_gene: -
j_gene: TRBJ1-4
CDR3nt: TGTGCCAGCAGCTTAGATCTTGGAGGGGAGGATGAAAAACTGTTTTTT
CDR3aa: CASSLDLGGEDEKLFF

v_gene: TRBV6-1
abundance: once
d_gene: TRBD2
j_gene: TRBJ2-3
CDR3nt: TGTGCCAGCAGTGATAGCGGGAGTACAGATACGCAGTATTTT
CDR3aa: CASSDSGSTDTQYF

v_gene: TRBV19
abundance: -
d_gene: -
j_gene: TRBJ2-1
CDR3nt: TGTGCCAGTAGGGAGGATAGCAGAACTTACAATGAGCAGTTCTTC
CDR3aa: CASREDSRTYNEQFF

v_gene: TRBV18
abundance: -
d_gene: TRBD1
j_gene: TRBJ1-1
CDR3nt: TGTGCCAGCTCACCGGCAGGGGGAAAAACTGAAGCTTTCTTT
CDR3aa: CASSPAGGKTEAFF

v_gene: TRBV5-1
abundance: -
d_gene: -
j_gene: TRBJ1-1
CDR3nt: TGCGCCAGCAGCTTGTTTGCAGGAGGTGACGGCACTGAAGCTTTCTTT
CDR3aa: CASSLFAGGDGTEAFF

v_gene: TRBV28
abundance: once
d_gene: -
j_gene: TRBJ1-2
CDR3nt: TGTGCCAGCAGTTTGACAGCTTATGGCTACACCTTC
CDR3aa: CASSLTAYGYTF

v_gene: TRBV19
abundance: -
d_gene: TRBD2
j_gene: TRBJ2-7
CDR3nt: TGTGCCAGTAGTCCTAGGACTAGCTCTTCAATCTCTGGCTACGAGCAGTACTTC
CDR3aa: CASSPRTSSSISGYEQYF

v_gene: TRBV5-6
abundance: -
d_gene: -
j_gene: TRBJ2-7
CDR3nt: TGTGCCAGCAGCTTGGGCCGGACTACCTACTACGAGCAGTACTTC
CDR3aa: CASSLGRTTYYEQYF

v_gene: TRBV13
abundance: -
d_gene: -
j_gene: TRBJ2-3
CDR3nt: TGTGCCAGCACCGCTGCTTCGCGGAGTCGTGCAAATACGCAGTATTTT
CDR3aa: CASTAASRSRANTQYF

v_gene: TRBV5-4
abundance: -
d_gene: -
j_gene: TRBJ2-1
CDR3nt: TGTGCCAGCAGCCCACCGGGTGCCTACAATGAGCAGTTCTTC
CDR3aa: CASSPPGAYNEQFF

v_gene: TRBV18
abundance: -
d_gene: -
j_gene: TRBJ1-2
CDR3nt: TGTGCCAGCTCACCGGGAGAGATGGGCGGCTACACCTTC
CDR3aa: CASSPGEMGGYTF

v_gene: TRBV7-2
abundance: -
d_gene: -
j_gene: TRBJ2-5
CDR3nt: TGTGCCAGCAGCTCCGGAGGGACCCACAGAGGGACCCAGTACTTC
CDR3aa: CASSSGGTHRGTQYF

v_gene: TRBV7-8
abundance: -
d_gene: -
j_gene: TRBJ2-7
CDR3nt: TGTGCCAGCAGCTTGGGGACTGACACCTACGAGCAGTACTTC
CDR3aa: CASSLGTDTYEQYF

v_gene: TRBV19
abundance: -
d_gene: TRBD1
j_gene: TRBJ1-1
CDR3nt: TGTGCCAGTAGTATAACAGGGGTCAGGATGAACACTGAAGCTTTCTTT
CDR3aa: CASSITGVRMNTEAFF

v_gene: TRBV6-5
abundance: -
d_gene: -
j_gene: TRBJ2-1
CDR3nt: TGTGCCAGCAGCGCCGGGAATCTTAACAATGAGCAGTTCTTC
CDR3aa: CASSAGNLNNEQFF

v_gene: TRBV30
abundance: -
d_gene: TRBD1
j_gene: TRBJ1-6
CDR3nt: TGTGCCTGGGACAGGGTTAATTCACCCCTCCACTTT
CDR3aa: CAWDRVNSPLHF

v_gene: TRBV5-8
abundance: -
d_gene: TRBD1
j_gene: TRBJ1-6
CDR3nt: TGTGCCAGCAGCTTTACACGGACAGGGGGATCACCCCTCCACTTT
CDR3aa: CASSFTRTGGSPLHF

v_gene: TRBV12-3/TRBV12-4
abundance: -
d_gene: -
j_gene: TRBJ2-1
CDR3nt: TGTGCCAGCAGTCCCAGGCTGGATGAGCAGTTCTTC
CDR3aa: CASSPRLDEQFF

v_gene: TRBV6-5
abundance: -
d_gene: -
j_gene: TRBJ2-3
CDR3nt: TGTGCCAGCAGTTACGGCCTAGCCTCAGATACGCAGTATTTT
CDR3aa: CASSYGLASDTQYF

v_gene: TRBV27
abundance: -
d_gene: TRBD1
j_gene: TRBJ2-5
CDR3nt: TGTGCCAGCAGCCGGGACAGGTATCAAGAGACCCAGTACTTC
CDR3aa: CASSRDRYQETQYF

v_gene: TRBV2
abundance: -
d_gene: TRBD1
j_gene: TRBJ2-3
CDR3nt: TGTGCCAGCAGTTCCGGGACAGGGACAGATACGCAGTATTTT
CDR3aa: CASSSGTGTDTQYF

v_gene: TRBV6-5
abundance: -
d_gene: TRBD1
j_gene: TRBJ1-2
CDR3nt: TGTGCCACCCACGACAGGGGGAGGACCGGTGGCTACACCTTC
CDR3aa: CATHDRGRTGGYTF

v_gene: TRBV2
abundance: -
d_gene: TRBD2
j_gene: TRBJ2-7
CDR3nt: TGTGCCAGCAGTCATCGGACTAGCGGGGGGGCGGACGAGCAGTACTTC
CDR3aa: CASSHRTSGGADEQYF

v_gene: TRBV5-5
abundance: once
d_gene: TRBD2
j_gene: TRBJ2-2
CDR3nt: TGTGCCAGCACCGGGACTAGCGGGGGGAACGGGGAGCTGTTTTTT
CDR3aa: CASTGTSGGNGELFF

v_gene: TRBV7-3
abundance: -
d_gene: TRBD1
j_gene: TRBJ2-7
CDR3nt: TGTGCCAGCAGCTTAACTAGACAGGGCGAGCAGTACTTC
CDR3aa: CASSLTRQGEQYF

v_gene: TRBV5-6
abundance: -
d_gene: -
j_gene: TRBJ2-2
CDR3nt: TGTGCCAGCGGGGACTTCGGCGGGGAGCTGTTTTTT
CDR3aa: CASGDFGGELFF

v_gene: TRBV3-1/TRBV3-2
abundance: -
d_gene: TRBD1
j_gene: TRBJ1-5
CDR3nt: TGTGCCAGCAGCCAAAACAGGGGAGGTCAGCCCCAGCATTTT
CDR3aa: CASSQNRGGQPQHF

v_gene: TRBV24-1
abundance: -
d_gene: -
j_gene: TRBJ2-7
CDR3nt: TGTGCCACCAGTGATCCCGATTCAGACGAGCAGTACTTC
CDR3aa: CATSDPDSDEQYF

v_gene: TRBV27
abundance: many
d_gene: -
j_gene: TRBJ1-6
CDR3nt: TGTGCCAGCAGTTTTGTCAGGGGACCTTCACCCCTCCACTTT
CDR3aa: CASSFVRGPSPLHF

v_gene: TRBV6-5
abundance: -
d_gene: TRBD2
j_gene: TRBJ2-7
CDR3nt: TGTGCCAGCAGACGCGGACTAGTCGCCTACGAGCAGTACTTC
CDR3aa: CASRRGLVAYEQYF

v_gene: TRBV6-5
abundance: -
d_gene: -
j_gene: TRBJ2-5
CDR3nt: TGTGCCAGCGTCCGGGAGACCCAGTACTTC
CDR3aa: CASVRETQYF

v_gene: TRBV10-1
abundance: -
d_gene: -
j_gene: TRBJ2-7
CDR3nt: TGCGCCAGCAGATCAGTGGACAGCCCCTACGAGCAGTACTTC
CDR3aa: CASRSVDSPYEQYF

v_gene: TRBV6-5
abundance: -
d_gene: -
j_gene: TRBJ2-7
CDR3nt: TGTGCCAGCCGACAGACCTACGAGCAGTACTTC
CDR3aa: CASRQTYEQYF

v_gene: TRBV30
abundance: -
d_gene: TRBD2
j_gene: TRBJ2-7
CDR3nt: TGTGCCTGGAGTGTTGGACTAGCAAGCGAGCAGTACTTC
CDR3aa: CAWSVGLASEQYF

v_gene: TRBV6-1
abundance: -
d_gene: -
j_gene: TRBJ1-5
CDR3nt: TGTGCCAGCAGTGAACCGGGGACACAGCCCCAGCATTTT
CDR3aa: CASSEPGTQPQHF

v_gene: TRBV13
abundance: -
d_gene: TRBD1
j_gene: TRBJ1-1
CDR3nt: TGTGCCAGCAGCTTAAGGCCGGACTTCACAGGGGCCACTGAAGCTTTCTTT
CDR3aa: CASSLRPDFTGATEAFF

v_gene: TRBV3-1/TRBV3-2
abundance: -
d_gene: -
j_gene: TRBJ2-2
CDR3nt: TGTGCCAGCAGCAAGAGGCCCGGGGAGCTGTTTTTT
CDR3aa: CASSKRPGELFF